The clone carrying this TCR beta chain came up once. The antigen is undetermined. This sample is drawn from a study of graft-versus-host responses after intestinal transplantation. Study-level background: For around 3 years after anti-thymocyte globulin induction, all recipients took tacrolimus and steroids. Study conclusions and caveats: Clonal ratios of graft-versus-host to host-versus-graft in allografts were high for patients exhibiting graft-donor T cell macrochimerism. After transplant, early declines in HvG clones were associated with peak levels of circulating GvH clones.

The CDR3 has 15 amino acids. The germline gives CDR1 LNHDA, CDR2 SQIVND (reference sequence). The V gene lost 6 bases and the J gene lost 5 bases, with 16 bases spanning the gap. Assay used: immunoSEQ multiplex PCR; TCRdb lists only in-frame clones, some missing. The table includes some 90,000 clones, around nine tenths detected once. Material: unstimulated CD8+ T cells sorted from spleen or lymph node cells, obtained before intestinal transplant. The source of this sequence is a human donor who received an intestinal transplant. This chain joins TRBV19 and TRBJ1-4; D is ambiguous. CDR3 region: CASSNGYSLNEKLFF. CDR3 coding DNA: TGTGCCAGTAGCAATGGGTATAGTCTCAATGAAAAACTGTTTTTT.